These T cell receptor beta chains were read from a single sample in a study of CD8 T cells in Susac syndrome. MiXCR was run by TCRdb on the immunoSEQ multiplex PCR reads, yielding one entry per CDR3 protein. Of 200,000 to 250,000 distinct CDR3 sequences in the sample, about 90% are singletons; the top ten hold roughly 0.13%. The sample comprised CD8+ T cells from PBMCs. These receptors came from a human donor with multiple sclerosis. Each CDR3 is given with its conserved first and last residue. D genes are given only for firm matches. Clone size is not always given. Where it is, it says once, few, many or a class for expanded clones.

once	TRBD2	TRBJ2-3	TRBV7-2	TGTGCCAGCAGCTTAATAGCGGGGGGATACACAGATACGCAGTATTTT	CASSLIAGGYTDTQYF
-	-	TRBJ2-7	TRBV28	TGTGCCAGCAGTCCAAACGGGGCCGTGGGACTCTACGAGCAGTACTTC	CASSPNGAVGLYEQYF
-	-	TRBJ2-7	TRBV18	TGTGCCAGCTCCTCTGGACCGAACTACGAGCAGTACTTC	CASSSGPNYEQYF
-	TRBD2	TRBJ2-2	TRBV30	TGTGCCTGGAGCCCGGGGGGGTCCGAGCTGTTTTTT	CAWSPGGSELFF
-	TRBD1	TRBJ2-1	TRBV27	TGTGCCAGCCAAACAGGGGCTGAAGCCTCCTACAATGAGCAGTTCTTC	CASQTGAEASYNEQFF
-	TRBD1	TRBJ2-3	TRBV23-1	TGCGCCAGCAGTCAATCCCGCGCCGGGACAGGCCGCCTCGCAGATACGCAGTATTTT	CASSQSRAGTGRLADTQYF
-	-	TRBJ2-1	TRBV15	TGTGCCACCAGCGCCGACGGAGGTGTAAATGAGCAGTTCTTC	CATSADGGVNEQFF
-	TRBD2	TRBJ2-1	TRBV29-1	TGCAGCGTTGTATCCTATAGCGGGATTATGAATGAGCAGTTCTTC	CSVVSYSGIMNEQFF
-	-	TRBJ1-1	TRBV19	TGTGCCAGTAGGGCCCAGGGTTGGAACACTGAAGCTTTCTTT	CASRAQGWNTEAFF
-	-	TRBJ1-5	TRBV19	TGTGCCAGTAGTACAGGACAGCTCCAGCATTTT	CASSTGQLQHF
-	TRBD1	TRBJ2-1	TRBV3-1	TGTGCCAGCAGCGTGACCGGGACAGGGGTGGTGGATGAGCAGTTCTTC	CASSVTGTGVVDEQFF
-	-	TRBJ2-6	TRBV27	TGTGCCAGCAGGCTCGGGGGTGGGGCCAACGTCCTGACTTTC	CASRLGGGANVLTF
-	-	TRBJ2-2	TRBV9	TGTGCCAGCAGCGTAGGGGACATAAACACCGGGGGGCTGTTTTTT	CASSVGDINTGGLFF
-	-	TRBJ1-1	TRBV12-5	TGTGCTAGTGGTTTGGGAATTAGGACGGGGGGGGACACTGAAGCTTTCTTT	CASGLGIRTGGDTEAFF
-	TRBD2	TRBJ2-1	TRBV12-3/TRBV12-4	TGTGCCAGCAGTCCCGCGGGGGGCTCCTACAATGAGCAGTTCTTC	CASSPAGGSYNEQFF
-	-	TRBJ2-5	TRBV30	TGTGCCTGGAGTGTGTGGGTTCAAGAGACCCAGTACTTC	CAWSVWVQETQYF
-	-	TRBJ2-7	TRBV7-9	TGTGCCAGCAGCCGCGGGACCTCGCACGACGAGCAGTACTTC	CASSRGTSHDEQYF
-	TRBD1	TRBJ2-7	TRBV30	TGTGCCTGGACGGCCGCAGGGGGCTTAAGGGACGAGCAGTACTTC	CAWTAAGGLRDEQYF
-	-	TRBJ1-3	TRBV6-6	TGTGCCAGCAGTGCGACCAGCTCTGGAAACACCATATATTTT	CASSATSSGNTIYF
-	-	TRBJ2-7	TRBV30	TGTGCCTGGAGTGAGGCAGCCTACGAGCAGTACTTC	CAWSEAAYEQYF
-	-	TRBJ1-4	TRBV12-3/TRBV12-4	TGTGCCAGCAGTCCCCTCTGGGGGGGCTATGAAAAACTGTTTTTT	CASSPLWGGYEKLFF
-	TRBD1	TRBJ2-4	TRBV12-3/TRBV12-4	TGTGCCAGCAGTTTAATTAGTGGGACAGGGGAAAACATTCAGTACTTC	CASSLISGTGENIQYF
-	-	TRBJ2-5	TRBV3-1	TGTGCCAGCAGCCCCCCCCCACGGGAGACCCAGTACTTC	CASSPPPRETQYF
-	TRBD1	TRBJ1-1	TRBV12-3/TRBV12-4	TGTGCCAGCAGTGGGGGGACAGGATTGAACACTGAAGCTTTCTTT	CASSGGTGLNTEAFF
-	-	TRBJ2-4	TRBV6-1	TGTGCCAGCGCATCACCGGCGAACATTCAGTACTTC	CASASPANIQYF
-	TRBD1	TRBJ1-1	TRBV18	TGTGCCAGCTCAGCAGGACAGGGGAACACTGAAGCTTTCTTT	CASSAGQGNTEAFF